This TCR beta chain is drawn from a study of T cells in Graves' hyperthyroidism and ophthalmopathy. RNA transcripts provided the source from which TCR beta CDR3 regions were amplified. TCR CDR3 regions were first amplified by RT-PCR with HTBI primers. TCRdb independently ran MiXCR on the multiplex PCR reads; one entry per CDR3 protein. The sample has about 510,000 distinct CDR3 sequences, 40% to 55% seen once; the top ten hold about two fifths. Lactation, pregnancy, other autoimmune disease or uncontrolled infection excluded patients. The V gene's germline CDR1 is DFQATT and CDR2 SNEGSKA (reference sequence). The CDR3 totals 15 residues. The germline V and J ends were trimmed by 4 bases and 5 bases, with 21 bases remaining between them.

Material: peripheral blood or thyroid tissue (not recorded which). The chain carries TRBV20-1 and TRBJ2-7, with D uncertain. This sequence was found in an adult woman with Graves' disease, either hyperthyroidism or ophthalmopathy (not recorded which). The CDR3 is CSATRKSHPSHEQYF. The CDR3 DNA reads TGCAGTGCTACCAGGAAAAGCCACCCGAGCCACGAGCAGTACTTC.